This T cell receptor (beta chain) was found in a study of cytomegalovirus exposure and HLA in healthy donors. Background on the study: Of all 400 or so donors who were genotyped, roughly 81% belonged to the Caucasian-associated ancestry cluster.

The PCR had 60 Vbeta and 13 Jbeta primers. Original analysis: Unique TCR beta chains numbered around 80 million in a later analysis, with about 11 million shared. Libraries were prepared by immunoSEQ multiplex PCR; TCRdb keeps only in-frame clonotypes and omits some of them. The V and J calls and clone size were taken over from that table, and D and trimming were inferred from the DNA. Of 130,000 or so clones in the sample, about three quarters were seen once. About this clone: Its antigen remains unknown.

Study-wide results and caveats: It was in a later analysis that TCR association rates were seen to vary by HLA locus, highest for DRB1 and lowest for HLA-C. An Asian-associated ancestry cluster reportedly showed fewer N-insertions than the approximately 670-donor mean in a later analysis.

The junction had 5 bases not matched to a gene; V was cut back by 5 bases and J by 5 bases. The CDR3 spans 14 residues. Germline loops: CDR1 MNHEY, CDR2 SMNVEV (reference sequence). The J gene is TRBJ2-5, the V gene TRBV27; the match to TRBD2 covers 10 bases. The sample taken for sequencing was PBMCs. The TCR sequence derives from a middle-aged man in good health and CMV-seropositive. The CDR3 DNA follows: TGTGCCAGCAGTCCCCTGACTAGCGGGGAGACCCAGTACTTC. It yields the protein CASSPLTSGETQYF.